A single sample gave rise to the 28 T cell receptor beta chains below, sequenced in a study of blood T cell repertoires in COVID-19. Assay used: immunoSEQ multiplex PCR; TCRdb lists only in-frame clones, some missing. The sample shows 200,000 to 250,000 clones, more than 85% of them seen only once. The sequenced sample consisted of peripheral blood. The receptors here all came from a woman between 45 and 65 years old with COVID-19, enrolled during active disease.

The chain has TRBV5-1 and TRBJ2-5, with D tentatively TRBD1 (5 bases). The CDR3 is 18 residues long. Germline V CDR1 and CDR2: SGHRS, YFSETQ. Trimming shortened V by 4 bases and J by 4 bases, and 26 bases separated the two germline ends. As DNA, the CDR3 is TGCGCCAGCAGCCCTGAACCTTTTTCCTACGGCCAGGGAGAGACCCAGTACTTC. Protein sequence: CASSPEPFSYGQGETQYF. Supplemented by reference TRBV5-1 and TRBJ2-5, the full variable domain reads KAGVTQTPRYLIKTRGQQVTLSCSPISGHRSVSWYQQTPGQGLQFLFEYFSETQRNKGNFPGRFSGRQFSNSRSEMNVSTLELGDSALYLCASSPEPFSYGQGETQYFGPGTRLLVL.

Comment on this clone: The junction does not match germline at one end; this may be a read error. The rearrangement joins TRBV24-1 to TRBJ1-2, with 7 nucleotides matching TRBD1. The CDR3 totals 14 residues. CDR1 KGHDR and CDR2 SFDVKD come from the germline V gene. The CDR3, as DNA: TGTGCCACCAGTGATTCGGGACAGCCCTATAGCTACACCTTC. This sequence encodes CATSDSGQPYSYTF.

The chain is built from TRBV13 and TRBJ2-7, with D possibly being TRBD2 (6 bases). Germline-derived CDR1 and CDR2 are PRHDT and FYEKMQ (reference sequence). V dropped 6 bases and J dropped 8 bases, with 32 bases sitting between them. The CDR3 is made up of 18 amino acids. The CDR3 nucleotides read TGTGCCAGCAGTTCCCGGGTAAGCACGTCCTACGAGGCGGGGAAGCAGTACTTC. Protein product: CASSSRVSTSYEAGKQYF.

The chain is built from TRBV19 and TRBJ1-5; D might be TRBD1 (5 bases). The germline V gene has CDR1 LNHDA and CDR2 SQIVND (reference sequence). CDR3 length equals 18 residues. V was cut by 5 bases and J by 0 bases, with 20 bases left in between. The CDR3, as DNA: TGTGCCAGTAGTGATTCCAGGCCAGGGACTTATAGCAATCAGCCCCAGCATTTT. This sequence encodes CASSDSRPGTYSNQPQHF.

The chain couples TRBV4-1 to TRBJ2-3; TRBD1 matches 7 bases. There are 14 residues in the CDR3. V was pared by 8 bases and J by 6 bases, with 11 bases of the junction left unmatched. Per germline, CDR1 MGHRA and CDR2 YSYEKL. CDR3 loop: CASSRGGEVDTQYF. The CDR3 DNA reads as TGCGCCAGCTCCCGAGGGGGCGAGGTGGATACGCAGTATTTT.

The rearrangement links TRBV9 to TRBJ1-2; perhaps TRBD1 as D (5 bases). Deletions cut 0 bases from V and 6 bases from J, with 12 bases between. The CDR3 totals 14 residues. Germline V gene sequence: CDR1 SGDLS, CDR2 YYNGEE. The CDR3 region has the DNA TGTGCCAGCAGCGTAGATGGGGGGGTTGATGGCTACACCTTC. Translating it yields CASSVDGGVDGYTF.

The J gene is TRBJ2-1, the V gene TRBV6-1, with 15 bases lining up with TRBD2. V lost 2 bases and J lost 6; bases outside the gene matches: 2. CDR1 and CDR2 (germline): MNHNS, SASEGT. This CDR3 spans 16 amino acids. CDR3: CASSEQGLAGGNEQFF. CDR3 bases: TGTGCCAGCAGTGAACAGGGACTAGCGGGGGGCAATGAGCAGTTCTTC.

This clone was recorded only once. CDR3 protein: CSGWGGMNTEAFF. CDR3 nucleotides: TGCAGCGGGTGGGGGGGAATGAACACTGAAGCTTTCTTT. V and J are TRBV29-1 and TRBJ1-1; D might be TRBD1 (5 bases). V lost 7 bases to trimming and J lost 0 bases, with 12 bases between them. Germline loops: CDR1 SQVTM, CDR2 ANQGSEA. The CDR3 is made up of 13 amino acids.

The rearrangement joins TRBV11-2 to TRBJ2-1, with 7 bases that match TRBD2. Germline V lookup: CDR1 SGHAT, CDR2 FQNNGV. Losses at the gene ends were 3 bases for V and 8 bases for J; bases not matched to a gene: 10. The CDR3 runs 15 residues. In DNA form, the CDR3 reads TGTGCCAGCAGCTTGGGTACGCGAGGGAGGGATGAGCAGTTCTTC. Its protein is CASSLGTRGRDEQFF.

J is TRBJ2-7 and V is TRBV12-5; unclear D gene. The germline V gene encodes CDR1 LGHNT and CDR2 FRNRAP. The V end lost 0 bases, the J end lost 3 bases, and 12 bases lay between the germline ends. The CDR3 covers 15 residues. The CDR3: CASGLVLARVYEQYF. Here the CDR3 DNA reads TGTGCTAGTGGTTTGGTACTTGCCCGGGTCTACGAGCAGTACTTC.

The chain recombines TRBV28 with TRBJ2-7; no firm D call. This CDR3 spans 16 amino acids. Per the germline V gene, CDR1 is MDHEN and CDR2 is SYDVKM. V lost 4 bases, J lost 2 bases, and 18 bases lay in between. CDR3 amino acids: CASSSPGSSTTYEQYF. CDR3 bases: TGTGCCAGCAGTTCCCCCGGGTCCTCAACTACCTACGAGCAGTACTTC.

In its sample, this clone was seen a few times. The V call is TRBV19, the J call TRBJ1-2, with 11 bases that match TRBD1. The V gene's germline CDR1 is LNHDA and CDR2 SQIVND (reference sequence). The J segment lost 5 bases and the V segment lost 6 bases, leaving 11 bases of the junction unmatched. The CDR3 loop spans 16 amino acids. The CDR3 sequence is CASSSPTGQGAYGYTF. CDR3 DNA sequence: TGTGCCAGTAGCTCCCCGACTGGACAGGGGGCATATGGCTACACCTTC.

The gene calls are TRBV5-1 and TRBJ2-2; 10 bases map to TRBD1. This CDR3 spans 15 amino acids. V shed 6 bases and J 5 bases; nucleotides not matched to a gene: 7. Germline V lookup: CDR1 SGHRS, CDR2 YFSETQ. CDR3 in DNA: TGCGCCAGCACGGGCCGGGGACAGGGGACCGGGGAGCTGTTTTTT. Its protein is CASTGRGQGTGELFF. Together with reference TRBV5-1 and TRBJ2-2, the CDR3 gives the full variable domain: KAGVTQTPRYLIKTRGQQVTLSCSPISGHRSVSWYQQTPGQGLQFLFEYFSETQRNKGNFPGRFSGRQFSNSRSEMNVSTLELGDSALYLCASTGRGQGTGELFFGEGSRLTVL.

This clone showed up just a few times. The rearrangement joins TRBV24-1 to TRBJ2-2; perhaps TRBD1 as D (6 bases). The CDR3 spans 16 residues. Germline V gene sequence: CDR1 KGHDR, CDR2 SFDVKD. V shed 3 bases and J shed 6 bases, with 16 bases lying between them. The CDR3 coding sequence is TGTGCCACCAGTGATAGAGTGGGGGCCATCGCCGGGGAGCTGTTTTTT. It is translated as CATSDRVGAIAGELFF.

The chain combines TRBV4-1 with TRBJ2-7; possibly TRBD2 for D (6 bases). V was cut by 0 bases and J by 0 bases, with 9 bases left in between. Germline values: CDR1 MGHRA, CDR2 YSYEKL. The CDR3 consists of 15 residues. DNA for the CDR3: TGCGCCAGCAGCCAAGATGGGGGGAGCTCCTACGAGCAGTACTTC. It specifies CASSQDGGSSYEQYF.

The chain joins TRBV6-1 to TRBJ2-7, with D unresolved. V gave up 1 base and J gave up 3 bases, with 10 bases separating them. From germline, CDR1 is MNHNS and CDR2 SASEGT. The CDR3 runs to 14 residues. CDR3 loop: CASSEGASIYEQYF. CDR3 DNA: TGTGCCAGCAGTGAAGGGGCATCAATCTACGAGCAGTACTTC.

This clone was found a few times. V is TRBV19 and J is TRBJ2-2; TRBD2 aligns across 9 bases. CDR1 and CDR2 (germline): LNHDA, SQIVND (reference sequence). The V segment lost 7 bases and the J segment 4 bases; nucleotides outside the gene matches: 10. The CDR3 is 16 amino acids. This CDR3 is CASKALGGRGTGELFF. The CDR3 DNA reads as TGTGCCAGTAAAGCGCTGGGCGGGAGGGGCACCGGGGAGCTGTTTTTT.

The chain combines TRBV25-1 with TRBJ1-2; D possibly corresponds to TRBD1 (6 bases). Germline CDR1 MGHDK, CDR2 SYGVNS. V shed 8 bases and J shed 2 bases, with 12 bases lying between them. CDR3 size: 13 residues. CDR3 sequence reads: CASAPRGNYGYTF. CDR3 bases: TGTGCCAGCGCGCCGAGGGGGAACTATGGCTACACCTTC.

This chain links TRBV5-1 with TRBJ2-5, with 10 bases matching TRBD2. CDR3 length: 15 residues. From germline, CDR1 is SGHRS and CDR2 YFSETQ. Trimming removed 4 bases from V and 4 bases from J; junction bases left unmatched: 7. The CDR3 reads CASSGSGGLLETQYF. The CDR3, as DNA: TGCGCCAGCAGCGGTAGCGGGGGGCTGCTAGAGACCCAGTACTTC.

This sequence joins TRBV6-5 and TRBJ2-2; 12 nucleotides line up with TRBD1. The germline CDR1 and CDR2 sequences are MNHEY and SVGAGI. The CDR3 is made up of 15 amino acids. With 6 bases clipped from V and 5 bases from J, the junction kept 4 bases outside the gene matches. CDR3 bases: TGTGCCAGCAGGGGACAGGGGGCCGGAACCGGGGAGCTGTTTTTT. This encodes CASRGQGAGTGELFF.

J is TRBJ2-2 and V is TRBV12-3 or TRBV12-4; D uncertain. Trimming took off 5 bases at V and 0 bases at J, with 4 bases between the two ends. CDR3 length: 13 residues. The CDR3 sequence: CASSLSNTGELFF. Written as DNA, the CDR3 is TGTGCCAGCAGTCTCTCGAACACCGGGGAGCTGTTTTTT.

The rearrangement joins TRBV30 to TRBJ1-2; 7 nucleotides align to TRBD1. The length of the CDR3 is 11 residues. Germline trimming cut 3 bases from V and 8 bases from J; bases unmatched to any gene: 3. Per the germline V gene, CDR1 is GTSNPN and CDR2 is SVGIG (reference sequence). DNA for the CDR3: TGTGCCTGGAGGGGACAGCGAGGCTACACCTTC. Protein product: CAWRGQRGYTF.

This clone showed up just a few times. The chain couples TRBV29-1 to TRBJ1-1; 7 bases are shared with TRBD1. V shed 7 bases, J shed 0 bases, and the junction held 5 bases outside the gene matches. Per the germline V gene, CDR1 is SQVTM and CDR2 is ANQGSEA. The CDR3 sequence is 13 residues long. In DNA form, the CDR3 reads TGCAGCGGTGTGACAGGGATGAACACTGAAGCTTTCTTT. This translates into CSGVTGMNTEAFF.

The chain is built from TRBV14 and TRBJ1-3; D gene uncertain. V was pared by 6 bases and J by 2 bases, with 14 bases between. The germline V gene encodes CDR1 SGHDN and CDR2 FVKESK. CDR3 length: 15 residues. The CDR3 nucleotides are TGTGCCAGCAGAGAAAGGGCCGGGGCTGGAAACACCATATATTTT. It encodes CASRERAGAGNTIYF.

The gene calls are TRBV14 and TRBJ2-7; TRBD1 matches at 10 bases. Per the germline V gene, CDR1 is SGHDN and CDR2 is FVKESK. Trimming took 2 bases from V and 4 from J; bases not matched to a gene: 5. The CDR3 contains 15 residues. CDR3 protein: CASSQPGQGLYEQYF. The CDR3 bases are TGTGCCAGCAGCCAACCGGGACAGGGGCTTTACGAGCAGTACTTC.

The V gene is TRBV4-1, the J gene TRBJ1-4; a weak D match, TRBD1 (5 bases). Germline-derived CDR1 and CDR2 are MGHRA and YSYEKL. V dropped 1 base and J dropped 8 bases, with 20 bases sitting between them. The CDR3 consists of 17 residues. The CDR3 DNA reads as TGCGCCAGCAGCCAAGTAGACATGGGACTACCACGGGAAAAACTGTTTTTT. Its protein product is CASSQVDMGLPREKLFF.

This CDR3 is CATSRGAGGTYEQYV. The DNA of the CDR3 is TGTGCCACCAGCAGAGGGGCGGGCGGCACTTACGAGCAGTACGTC. The chain carries TRBV15 and TRBJ2-7; D is perhaps TRBD2 (5 bases). Germline V gene lookup returns CDR1 LNHNV and CDR2 YYDKDF (reference sequence). CDR3 size: 15 residues. V was pared by 1 base and J by 4 bases, with 14 bases between.

This clone was observed a single time. V usage is TRBV6-2 or TRBV6-3 and J usage is TRBJ2-7; 9 bases match TRBD2. Germline CDR1 MNHEY, CDR2 SVGEGT. J was trimmed by 4 bases and V by 3 bases; bases with no gene match: 7. This CDR3 contains 15 residues. The DNA of the CDR3 is TGTGCCAGCAGTTATTCCGAGACTAGCGGTTACGAGCAGTACTTC. This encodes CASSYSETSGYEQYF.